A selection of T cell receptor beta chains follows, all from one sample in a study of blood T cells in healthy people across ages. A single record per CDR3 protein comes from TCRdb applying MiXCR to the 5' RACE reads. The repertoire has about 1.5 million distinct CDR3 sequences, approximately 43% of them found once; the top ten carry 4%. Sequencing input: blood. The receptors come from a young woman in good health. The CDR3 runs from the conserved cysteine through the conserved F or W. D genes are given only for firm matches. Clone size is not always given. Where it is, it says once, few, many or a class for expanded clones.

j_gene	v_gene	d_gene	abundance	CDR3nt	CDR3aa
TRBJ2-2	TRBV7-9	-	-	TGTGCCAGCACCCCTGCGCAAAGGAACACCGGGGAGCTGTTTTTT	CASTPAQRNTGELFF
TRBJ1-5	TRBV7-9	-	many	TGCGCCAGCAGCTTGGCCGGGGGCGGCAATCAGCCCCAGCATTTT	CASSLAGGGNQPQHF
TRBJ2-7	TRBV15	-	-	TGTGCCACCCTGGACTCGAGCTTCAATGAGCAGTACTTC	CATLDSSFNEQYF
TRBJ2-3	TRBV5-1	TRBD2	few	TGCGCCAGCAGCTTCCTAGCGGGGGACACAGATACGCAGTATTTT	CASSFLAGDTDTQYF
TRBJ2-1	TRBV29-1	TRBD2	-	TGCAGCGTTGGAGCGGGGGTTCCCAATGAGCAGTTCTTC	CSVGAGVPNEQFF
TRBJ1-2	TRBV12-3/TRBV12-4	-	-	TGTGCCAGCAGTTTTGGGGGGACCGCCGTGAGGGGCTACACCTTC	CASSFGGTAVRGYTF
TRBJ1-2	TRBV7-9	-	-	TGTGCCAGCAGCCCCGGGACGGGATTAGGCTACACCTTC	CASSPGTGLGYTF
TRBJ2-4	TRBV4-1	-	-	TGCGCCAGCAGCCAGGGGGCTCCTGCCAAAAACATTCAGTACTTC	CASSQGAPAKNIQYF
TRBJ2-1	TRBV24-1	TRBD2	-	TGTGCCACCAGTGAAGGCGGGAGTAGATACAATGAGCAGTTCTTC	CATSEGGSRYNEQFF
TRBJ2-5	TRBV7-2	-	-	TGTGCCAGCAGCTTAGGAGGAATAGGAGGGGAGACCCAGTACTTC	CASSLGGIGGETQYF
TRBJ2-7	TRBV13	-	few	TGTGCCAGCAGCTCAAGAGCCGATTACGAGCAGTACTTC	CASSSRADYEQYF
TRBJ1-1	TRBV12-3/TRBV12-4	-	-	TGTGCCAGCAGTTTAGCCGGACTCCCCACTGAAGCTTTCTTT	CASSLAGLPTEAFF
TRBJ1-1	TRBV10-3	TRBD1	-	TGTGCCATCAGAGCATACGGGACAGGGGGGAACACTGAAGCTTTCTTT	CAIRAYGTGGNTEAFF
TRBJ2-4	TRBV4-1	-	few	TGCGCCAGCAGCCGCCTGGGGGTCGCGGACATAGCCAAAAACATTCAGTACTTC	CASSRLGVADIAKNIQYF
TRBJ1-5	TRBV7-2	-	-	TGTGCCAGCACGACGCGGACGGGCAATCAGCCCCAGCATTTT	CASTTRTGNQPQHF
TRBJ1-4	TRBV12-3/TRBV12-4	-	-	TGTGCCAGCAGGCACAATACTGCAACTAATGAAAAACTGTTTTTT	CASRHNTATNEKLFF
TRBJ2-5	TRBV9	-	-	TGTGCCAGCAACCGAAACGGCAGGAGGGCCTTCGCCGGCAATGAGCAGTACTTC	CASNRNGRRAFAGNEQYF
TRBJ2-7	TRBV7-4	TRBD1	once	TGTGCCAGCACCCCACCGGGACAGGGGTACTTC	CASTPPGQGYF
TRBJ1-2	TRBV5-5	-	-	TGTGCCAGCAGCTTGGAATGGGCAGACTATGGCTACACCTTC	CASSLEWADYGYTF
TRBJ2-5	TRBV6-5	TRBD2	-	TGTGCCAGCAGTTACTCTCTAGCGGGAGAGGAGACCCAGTACTTC	CASSYSLAGEETQYF
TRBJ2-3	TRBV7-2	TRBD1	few	TGTGCCAGCAGCTTAGTTGGGCGCGGCAGGGGGTCCGGTACGCAGTATTTT	CASSLVGRGRGSGTQYF
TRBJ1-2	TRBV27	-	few	TGTGCCAGCAGCCCGCGGGGGTTAGGGTATGGCTACACCTTC	CASSPRGLGYGYTF
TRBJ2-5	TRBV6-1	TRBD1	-	TGTGCCAGCAGGCAGGGGGTATGGGAAGAGACCCAGTACTTC	CASRQGVWEETQYF
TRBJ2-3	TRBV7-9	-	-	TGTGCCAGCAGCCCCTTGCTAGGCTCGCAGTATTTT	CASSPLLGSQYF